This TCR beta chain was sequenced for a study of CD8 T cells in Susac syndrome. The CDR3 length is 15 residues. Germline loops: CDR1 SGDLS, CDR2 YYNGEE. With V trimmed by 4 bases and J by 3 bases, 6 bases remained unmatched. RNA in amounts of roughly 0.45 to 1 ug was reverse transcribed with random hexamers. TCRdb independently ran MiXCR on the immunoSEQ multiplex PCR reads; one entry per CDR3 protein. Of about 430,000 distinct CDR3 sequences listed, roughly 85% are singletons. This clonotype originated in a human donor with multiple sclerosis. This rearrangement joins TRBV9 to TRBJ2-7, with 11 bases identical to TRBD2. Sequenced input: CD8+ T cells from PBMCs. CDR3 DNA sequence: TGTGCCAGCAGCAAAGGGACTAGCGGTGACTACGAGCAGTACTTC. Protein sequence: CASSKGTSGDYEQYF.